The present TCR beta chain was sequenced within a study of blood T cell repertoires in COVID-19. Study overall: Samples taken during acute and convalescent COVID-19 were collected in the United States, Italy and Spain.

The CDR3 runs to 13 residues. V was shortened by 3 bases and J by 4 bases, with 7 bases between the two germline ends. In the original workflow: The authors estimated nucleated cell counts from reference gene primer amplification. The method was immunoSEQ multiplex PCR; TCRdb's version includes in-frame clones alone and lacks a portion of them. V and J calls and clone size come straight from that table; D and trimming were deduced from the DNA. The sample contains under 100,000 clones, 80% of which appear only once. V and J are TRBV12-3 or TRBV12-4 and TRBJ1-3, with TRBD1 as a possible D gene (6 bases). The TCR was taken from a woman aged 40 to 55 with active or convalescent COVID-19. Sample: peripheral blood. The CDR3 bases are TGTGCCAGCAGTTTTGGACAGGGAAACACCATATATTTT. This gives the protein CASSFGQGNTIYF.